This TCR beta chain derives from a study of T cell responses to AZD1222 COVID-19 vaccine. General study points: Seropositive AZD1222 recipients at baseline numbered only six or seven. White British ancestry dominated among donors, who included more females, and clonal diversity was possibly underestimated.

A note on this clone: Its antigen is unidentified.

The CDR3 has 15 amino acids. Germline-derived CDR1 and CDR2 are KGHSH and LQKENI. V was pared by 4 bases and J by 0 bases, with 7 bases between. The protocol was immunoSEQ multiplex PCR, while the TCRdb copy is restricted to in-frame clones and leaves out a portion. The sample shows more than 150,000 clones, 80% to 90% of them seen only once. The chain couples TRBV18 to TRBJ1-6; D is uncertain. The sequence was obtained from an adult in good health. The material was peripheral blood, obtained on day 0 of AZD1222 vaccination. The CDR3 DNA reads TGTGCCAGCTCACGCGAGGGCTCCTATAATTCACCCCTCCACTTT. Residues: CASSREGSYNSPLHF. The complete variable domain, with remaining parts taken from reference TRBV18 and TRBJ1-6, reads NAGVMQNPRHLVRRRGQEARLRCSPMKGHSHVYWYRQLPEEGLKFMVYLQKENIIDESGMPKERFSAEFPKEGPSILRIQQVVRGDSAAYFCASSREGSYNSPLHFGNGTRLTVT.